There are many counts of the clone carrying this TCR beta chain. Its antigen is as yet unknown. This entry belongs to a study of metastatic and nonmetastatic thyroid tumors. Background on the study: For malignant and benign thyroid patients, tumor or nodule tissue and blood were the sources whose repertoires were compared.

As processed by the authors: To classify distant metastasis in papillary thyroid cancer, a model was built from CDR3 differences across clinicopathological groups. TCRdb reanalyzed the PCR reads with MiXCR. The V and J calls and clone size come from TCRdb's table, not from the authors' own analysis. Among some 21,000 clones listed, approximately 16% were seen once. The study's findings and limits: Reported TCR beta diversity, measured in blood and tumor, was significantly higher for malignant thyroid tumors than for benign nodules.

Thyroid surgery had not been preceded by any treatment in any patient. The V end was cut by 0 bases, the J end by 3 bases, with 4 bases between. The CDR3 extends over 13 amino acids. Germline values: CDR1 MRHNA, CDR2 SNTAGT. Sequenced: blood. The chain has TRBV6-4 and TRBJ2-3; D ambiguous. The TCR comes from a male donor with papillary thyroid cancer or a benign thyroid nodule (not recorded which). Some clones in this sample may be carry-over from other donors' samples. CDR3 amino acids: CASSDSATDTQYF. In DNA form, the CDR3 reads TGTGCCAGCAGTGACTCAGCGACAGATACGCAGTATTTT.